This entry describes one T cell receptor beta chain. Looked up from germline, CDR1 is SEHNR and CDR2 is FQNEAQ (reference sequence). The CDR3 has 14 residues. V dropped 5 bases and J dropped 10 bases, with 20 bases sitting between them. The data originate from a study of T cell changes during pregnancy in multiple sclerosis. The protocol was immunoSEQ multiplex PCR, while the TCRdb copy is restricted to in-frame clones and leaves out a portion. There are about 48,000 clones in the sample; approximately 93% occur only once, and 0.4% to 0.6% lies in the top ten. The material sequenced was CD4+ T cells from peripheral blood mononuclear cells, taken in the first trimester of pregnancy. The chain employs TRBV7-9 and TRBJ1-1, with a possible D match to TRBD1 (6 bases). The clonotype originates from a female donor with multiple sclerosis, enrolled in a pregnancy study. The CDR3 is CASSGRLDSEGAFF. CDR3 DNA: TGTGCCAGCAGCGGCCGGTTGGACAGCGAGGGAGCTTTCTTT.